Presented here are 2 T cell receptor beta chains from one specimen sequenced in a study of cytomegalovirus exposure and HLA in healthy donors. Amplification used 60 Vbeta primers and 13 Jbeta primers. Method: immunoSEQ multiplex PCR; TCRdb's copy keeps in-frame clones and lacks some. Seen here are about 76,000 clones, approximately 81% observed once, and the top ten hold nearly 9%. The source material was PBMCs. All receptors come from a middle-aged woman in good health and CMV-seropositive.

The chain is built from TRBV5-1 and TRBJ2-1; D is perhaps TRBD2 (5 bases). CDR3 length: 14 amino acids. V was pared by 6 bases and J by 5 bases, with 15 bases between. Germline CDR1 is SGHRS and CDR2 is YFSETQ. The CDR3 bases are TGCGCCAGCACTCTGGGATTCGGGGACAATGAGCAGTTCTTC. As protein: CASTLGFGDNEQFF.

In DNA form, the CDR3 reads TGTGCCACCTCGACGGGTAACACTGAAGCTTTCTTT. Its translation: CATSTGNTEAFF. The chain combines TRBV2 with TRBJ1-1; D is unresolved. V lost 10 bases to trimming and J lost 2 bases, with 11 bases between them. This CDR3 spans 12 amino acids. Germline lookup yields CDR1 SNHLY and CDR2 FYNNEI.